The entry below gives a single T cell receptor (beta chain) sequence along with its context. Its antigen is unknown. This sample was included in a study of monozygotic twins with cystic fibrosis. Study-wide results and limits: Clonality was generally low (median around 0.01), higher in the most severe patients.

Trimming cost V 5 bases and J 4 bases, with 15 bases left between them. The CDR3 runs to 15 residues. The V gene's germline CDR1 is SGHTA and CDR2 FQGTGA. Sequencing used immunoSEQ multiplex PCR; TCRdb keeps in-frame clones, though not all of them. This sample has some 14,000 clones; around 91% occur once, and the top ten carry over 0.6%. This TCR was recovered from a boy aged 10-17 years with cystic fibrosis. The rearrangement uses TRBV7-3 and TRBJ2-1, with a weak D call TRBD1 (6 bases). The specimen sequenced was blood. CDR3 amino acids: CASSIAAGAYNEQFF. CDR3 sequence (DNA): TGTGCCAGCAGCATCGCGGCAGGGGCTTACAATGAGCAGTTCTTC.